What follows is one T cell receptor beta chain and its context. This sample is part of a study of blood T cell repertoires in COVID-19. Sequenced by immunoSEQ multiplex PCR; TCRdb stores in-frame clones only, minus some. The sample holds more than 300,000 clones, 70% to 90% seen once. The V and J ends lost 3 bases and 6 bases respectively, with 16 bases between them. Germline CDR1 GTSNPN, CDR2 SVGIG (reference sequence). The CDR3 consists of 14 residues. Those enrolled, adults aged 18 to 89 years, came from around 25 US areas. The chain joins TRBV30 to TRBJ2-3; no reliable D call. Sample: PBMCs or T cells enriched from blood (not recorded which). The receptor's source is a woman younger than 45 who had recovered from COVID-19. The CDR3 DNA reads TGTGCCTGGAGGGGCAGGCTCTTGTGGGATACGCAGTATTTT. Translated, it gives CAWRGRLLWDTQYF.